This is a list of T cell receptor beta chains from one sample in a study of T cells in Graves' hyperthyroidism and ophthalmopathy. TCRdb redid the calling of the multiplex PCR reads with MiXCR, one entry per CDR3 protein. The profile shows around 600,000 distinct CDR3 sequences, less than 45% of them singletons. The sample comprised peripheral blood or thyroid tissue (not recorded which). These receptor sequences come from an adult man with Graves' disease, either hyperthyroidism or ophthalmopathy (not recorded which). The CDR3 runs from the conserved cysteine through the conserved F or W. The D gene is left open where the match is weak.

J gene	V gene	D gene	CDR3 protein
-	TRBV12-3/TRBV12-4	TRBD1	CASSESGGFQPQYF
TRBJ1-1	TRBV20-1	-	CSAGGGNTEAFF
TRBJ1-6	TRBV7-9	-	CASRLTPDGDRLHF
TRBJ2-2	TRBV20-1	TRBD1	CSAQSGTGGTGELFF
TRBJ1-4	TRBV12-3/TRBV12-4	TRBD1	CASSSDRGLREKLFF
TRBJ2-2	TRBV25-1	-	CASSEYGTGELFF
TRBJ2-5	TRBV29-1	TRBD1	CSAGTGDLRQETQYF
TRBJ1-1	TRBV12-3/TRBV12-4	-	CASSLEGRMNTEAFF
TRBJ1-1	TRBV19	TRBD1	CASRNDRANTEAFF
TRBJ2-7	TRBV15	-	CATSMGGTYEQYF
TRBJ1-1	TRBV7-2	-	CASSPDTNTEAFF
TRBJ1-1	TRBV2	TRBD1	CASREQGLNTEAFF
TRBJ2-5	TRBV12-3/TRBV12-4	TRBD2	CASGLAGGKEETQYF
TRBJ1-5	TRBV6-1	-	CASTAVLREGQPQHF
TRBJ1-3	TRBV15	-	CATSRGTDVSGNTIYF
TRBJ1-1	TRBV5-1	-	CASSFTNAKGAFF
TRBJ1-6	TRBV2	-	CASSQDSGSPLHF
TRBJ1-2	TRBV20-1	-	CSAPLMKTQSNYGYTF
TRBJ1-4	TRBV2	-	CASGPGWGREKLFF
TRBJ2-5	TRBV7-8	TRBD2	CASSAGLALETQYF
TRBJ1-2	TRBV2	-	CASSEGPLLYGYTF
TRBJ1-1	TRBV5-1	-	CASSLFDEGGEAFF
TRBJ1-2	TRBV2	TRBD1	CASSEMAGGSTILGYTF
TRBJ1-4	TRBV2	-	CASSQDGGPNEKLFF
TRBJ1-3	TRBV10-3	TRBD1	CAISVDRVPGNTIYF
TRBJ2-7	TRBV7-9	TRBD2	CASSLVGLATYEQYF
TRBJ2-7	TRBV15	TRBD1	CATSRTDRDYEQYF
TRBJ2-7	TRBV5-1	-	CASSTGTAATYEQYF
TRBJ1-5	TRBV5-6	-	CASSLVTGYSNQPQHF
TRBJ1-1	TRBV10-2	-	CAISDQAEAFF
TRBJ1-4	TRBV5-8	-	CASSPGEYGEKLFF
TRBJ2-7	TRBV9	-	CASSVTLGDEQYF
TRBJ1-2	TRBV7-9	-	CASSSSREDYGYTF
TRBJ2-3	TRBV10-3	-	CAISSESTQYF
TRBJ1-2	TRBV7-6	TRBD1	CASSVETGTANYGYTF
TRBJ1-5	TRBV25-1	-	CASRDRLTNSGPQPQHF
TRBJ2-7	TRBV7-8	-	CASSVRAGQLYEQYF
-	TRBV24-1	TRBD2	CATSDSAGGNEQFF
TRBJ1-6	TRBV15	-	CATSPKLGGSPLHF
TRBJ2-7	TRBV7-3	TRBD2	CASSFIRRELSYEQYF
TRBJ1-2	TRBV24-1	TRBD1	CASSQSGQGAKGYTF
TRBJ1-2	TRBV29-1	-	CSVGPWSYGYTF
TRBJ2-7	TRBV7-9	-	CASSLEGGGVSYEQYF
TRBJ2-7	TRBV7-6	TRBD1	CASSLEGGQGTYEQYF
TRBJ2-5	TRBV7-9	TRBD2	CAIRPAGGGETQYF
TRBJ2-2	TRBV15	TRBD1	CATRTGDRGTGELFF
TRBJ1-5	TRBV2	-	CASSVGNQPQHF